These 8 T cell receptor beta chains were sequenced from one sample in a study of blood T cell repertoires in COVID-19. The data were produced by immunoSEQ multiplex PCR, yet TCRdb's version contains in-frame clones alone and is incomplete. The data contain 200,000 to 250,000 clones, around 90% of them seen just once; the ten biggest clones take up 0.82%. The specimen was peripheral blood. The receptors were gathered from a man in his 60s with COVID-19, enrolled during active disease.

The rearrangement uses TRBV6-6 and TRBJ1-6; 7 positions match TRBD1. The CDR3 is made up of 15 amino acids. From germline, CDR1 is MNHNY and CDR2 SVGAGI (reference sequence). J lost 10 bases, V lost 2 bases, and 8 bases had no gene match. For the CDR3, the DNA is TGTGCCAGCAGTTACCTTGAGACAGGGTACTCACCCCTCCACTTT. It encodes CASSYLETGYSPLHF.

The chain has TRBV10-3 and TRBJ2-7; 11 positions agree with TRBD2. CDR1 and CDR2 (germline): ENHRY, SYGVKD. V lost 0 bases to trimming and J lost 4 bases; unmatched junction nucleotides: 2. This CDR3 has 15 residues. The DNA for the CDR3 is TGTGCCATCAGTGAGTCGACTAGCGGGGTGTACGAGCAGTACTTC. It codes for CAISESTSGVYEQYF.

This chain connects TRBV21-1 to TRBJ2-1; the table gives TRBD2 as D, unverified against the DNA. TRBV21-1 is a pseudogene locus. This CDR3 is built from 16 residues. The CDR3 DNA reads TGTGCCAGCAGGGGGGGGTATAGCGGTACCTACAATGAGCAGTTCTTC. It encodes CASRGGYSGTYNEQFF.

The rearrangement links TRBV10-3 to TRBJ1-4; 9 bases map to TRBD1. The trim removed 10 bases at V and 0 bases at J, leaving 3 bases unmatched. The CDR3 extends over 14 amino acids. Germline CDR1 is ENHRY and CDR2 is SYGVKD. The CDR3 loop is CATRDRATNEKLFF. For the CDR3, the DNA is TGTGCCACTCGGGACAGGGCAACTAATGAAAAACTGTTTTTT.

This chain links TRBV30 with TRBJ2-2; 9 nucleotides match TRBD1. The CDR3 has 15 residues. Germline loops: CDR1 GTSNPN, CDR2 SVGIG (reference sequence). J was trimmed by 5 bases and V by 3 bases; bases with no gene match: 7. The DNA of the CDR3 is TGTGCCTGGAGATATCCCGGGACAGGGACCGGGGAGCTGTTTTTT. This sequence encodes CAWRYPGTGTGELFF.

J is TRBJ2-7 and V is TRBV6-6, with D possibly being TRBD1 (5 bases). CDR1 is MNHNY and CDR2 is SVGAGI in the germline V gene (reference sequence). The CDR3 sequence is 15 residues long. V lost 0 bases, J lost 0 bases, and 9 bases lay in between. CDR3 amino acids: CASSYSRQNSYEQYF. The CDR3 region has the DNA TGTGCCAGCAGTTACTCGAGACAGAACTCCTACGAGCAGTACTTC.

This clone has just a few counts. The rearrangement joins TRBV3-1 (or the pseudogene TRBV3-2) to TRBJ1-2; 8 bases line up with TRBD1. CDR1 and CDR2 from the germline V gene are LGHDT and YNNKEL (reference sequence). CDR3 size: 14 residues. Trimming at V came to 0 bases and at J to 7 bases, leaving 4 bases not matched to a gene. The CDR3: CASSQDPQGGGYTF. CDR3 sequence (DNA): TGTGCCAGCAGCCAAGACCCACAGGGGGGTGGCTACACCTTC.

The chain uses TRBV3-1 (or the pseudogene TRBV3-2) and TRBJ1-1, with no clear D. The germline V and J ends were trimmed by 1 base and 11 bases, with 8 bases remaining between them. The length of the CDR3 is 11 residues. Looked up from germline, CDR1 is LGHDT and CDR2 is YNNKEL (reference sequence). The CDR3 reads CASSQGERAFF. CDR3 DNA: TGTGCCAGCAGCCAAGGTGAGCGGGCTTTCTTT.